One sample yielded the 18 T cell receptor beta chains listed below, sequenced in a study of T cells and copy number aberrations in small-cell lung cancer. Here immunoSEQ multiplex PCR was the method, and the copy in TCRdb shows in-frame clones only, minus some. Of some 3,000 clones detected, 90% appear once; the ten largest clones hold about 4.3%. Sequenced sample: normal tissue next to the tumor. The receptor source for this set is a man aged 50 or older with small cell lung cancer.

The chain recombines TRBV7-3 with TRBJ1-2; 10 positions match TRBD1. CDR1 is SGHTA and CDR2 is FQGTGA in the germline V gene. The CDR3 is 14 amino acids. The V gene end was trimmed by 5 bases and the J gene end by 4 bases; junction bases not matched to a gene: 4. CDR3 residues: CASSAGQGSYGYTF. CDR3 nucleotide sequence: TGTGCCAGCAGCGCGGGACAGGGGAGCTATGGCTACACCTTC.

The chain links TRBV27 to TRBJ2-3, with D possibly TRBD2 on 7 matching bases. Trimming shortened V by 2 bases and J by 8 bases, and 23 bases separated the two germline ends. Germline CDR1 is MNHEY and CDR2 is SMNVEV (reference sequence). The CDR3 is 17 residues long. Here the CDR3 DNA reads TGTGCCAGCAGTTTAAATGTGGGGGGGCTAGGGGACGCTACGCAGTATTTT. It codes for CASSLNVGGLGDATQYF.

The chain joins TRBV6-5 to TRBJ2-2; TRBD1 agrees at 9 bases. V shed 8 bases and J 4 bases; nucleotides not matched to a gene: 5. The germline CDR1 and CDR2 sequences are MNHEY and SVGAGI. This CDR3 region has 14 residues. The DNA for the CDR3 is TGTGCCAGCTGCCGGGACAGGGTCACCGGGGAGCTGTTTTTT. It yields the protein CASCRDRVTGELFF.

The V gene is TRBV4-1, the J gene TRBJ1-3; D remains ambiguous. The germline V gene has CDR1 MGHRA and CDR2 YSYEKL. V was cut by 5 bases and J by 0 bases, with 11 bases left in between. This CDR3 is 15 amino acids long. CDR3 amino acids: CASSGQFHSGNTIYF. CDR3 DNA: TGCGCCAGCAGCGGTCAGTTCCACTCTGGAAACACCATATATTTT.

This chain links TRBV5-1 with TRBJ2-5, with D perhaps matching TRBD1 (5 bases). Trimming stripped 0 bases from V and 1 base from J, with 10 bases between. This CDR3 has 15 amino acids. Germline V lookup: CDR1 SGHRS, CDR2 YFSETQ. The CDR3 DNA reads TGCGCCAGCAGCTTGGCCAGGGCCACCCAAGAGACCCAGTACTTC. Protein product: CASSLARATQETQYF.

The V gene is TRBV9, the J gene TRBJ2-5, with TRBD2 as a possible D gene (6 bases). Per germline, CDR1 SGDLS and CDR2 YYNGEE. The CDR3 covers 16 residues. V was cut by 2 bases and J by 3 bases, with 17 bases left in between. The CDR3: CASSVFGGGWEETQYF. CDR3 nucleotides: TGTGCCAGCAGCGTCTTTGGGGGAGGTTGGGAAGAGACCCAGTACTTC. The full variable domain, rest sourced from reference TRBV9 and TRBJ2-5, is DSGVTQTPKHLITATGQRVTLRCSPRSGDLSVYWYQQSLDQGLQFLIQYYNGEERAKGNILERFSAQQFPDLHSELNLSSLELGDSALYFCASSVFGGGWEETQYFGPGTRLLVL.

The gene calls are TRBV2 and TRBJ2-7, with D possibly called TRBD1 or TRBD2 (5 bases each). Trimming stripped 4 bases from V and 2 bases from J, with 15 bases between. The CDR3 totals 15 residues. Germline V gives CDR1 SNHLY, CDR2 FYNNEI. CDR3 protein: CASSGPSRDPYEQYF. In nucleotides, the CDR3 is TGTGCCAGCAGTGGGCCTAGCCGGGACCCCTACGAGCAGTACTTC.

V gene TRBV5-1 combines with J gene TRBJ2-5, with D uncertain. In germline, CDR1 is SGHRS, CDR2 YFSETQ. The CDR3 has 15 amino acids. V shed 5 bases and J shed 4 bases, with 18 bases lying between them. Here the CDR3 DNA reads TGCGCCAGCAGGGAGTTGGGCCCAATTGTAGAGACCCAGTACTTC. As protein: CASRELGPIVETQYF.

The rearrangement links TRBV7-2 to TRBJ1-2; 12 nucleotides match TRBD1. CDR1 SGHTA and CDR2 FQGNSA come from the germline V gene. This CDR3 is built from 14 residues. The junction had 1 base not matched to a gene; V was cut back by 4 bases and J by 4 bases. The CDR3 DNA reads as TGTGCCAGCAGCTCGGGACAGGGGGCCTATGGCTACACCTTC. It translates to CASSSGQGAYGYTF. Together with reference TRBV7-2 and TRBJ1-2, the CDR3 gives the full variable domain: GAGVSQSPSNKVTEKGKDVELRCDPISGHTALYWYRQSLGQGLEFLIYFQGNSAPDKSGLPSDRFSAERTGGSVSTLTIQRTQQEDSAVYLCASSSGQGAYGYTFGSGTRLTVV.

The rearrangement uses TRBV11-2 and TRBJ2-5, with D possibly called TRBD1 or TRBD2 (5 bases each). V was shortened by 5 bases and J by 2 bases, with 15 bases between the two germline ends. The CDR3 has 15 residues. Germline lookup yields CDR1 SGHAT and CDR2 FQNNGV. As DNA, the CDR3 is TGTGCCAGCAGCAGTACCGGGACGCCACAAGAGACCCAGTACTTC. Protein: CASSSTGTPQETQYF. Full variable domain (outside the CDR3, taken from reference TRBV11-2 and TRBJ2-5): EAGVAQSPRYKIIEKRQSVAFWCNPISGHATLYWYQQILGQGPKLLIQFQNNGVVDDSQLPKDRFSAERLKGVDSTLKIQPAKLEDSAVYLCASSSTGTPQETQYFGPGTRLLVL.

J is TRBJ2-5 and V is TRBV30, with no clear D. Trimming shortened V by 0 bases and J by 5 bases, and 4 bases separated the two germline ends. Germline V gene sequence: CDR1 GTSNPN, CDR2 SVGIG (reference sequence). The CDR3 runs 11 residues. CDR3 sequence (DNA): TGTGCCTGGAGTGTAGGTGAGACCCAGTACTTC. Translating it yields CAWSVGETQYF.

The chain couples TRBV20-1 to TRBJ1-1; no definite D call. The CDR3 extends over 11 amino acids. The germline gives CDR1 DFQATT, CDR2 SNEGSKA (reference sequence). Between the trimmed V and J ends, which lost 0 bases and 12 bases, there was a span of 11 bases. The CDR3 protein is CSARDYPGTFF. CDR3 nucleotide sequence: TGCAGTGCTAGAGATTACCCTGGGACTTTCTTT.

The J gene is TRBJ2-1, the V gene TRBV30, with D perhaps TRBD2 (6 bases). There are 16 residues in the CDR3. CDR1 is GTSNPN and CDR2 is SVGIG in the germline V gene (reference sequence). V shed 2 bases and J shed 4 bases, with 18 bases lying between them. CDR3 loop: CAWSPTLASLYNEQFF. DNA of the CDR3: TGTGCCTGGAGTCCGACACTAGCTTCCTTATACAATGAGCAGTTCTTC.

The chain couples TRBV5-1 to TRBJ2-7, with D possibly being TRBD1 (6 bases). Germline V CDR1 and CDR2: SGHRS, YFSETQ. The CDR3 length is 14 residues. Trimming removed 0 bases at V and 3 bases at J, with 10 bases between. The CDR3 DNA follows: TGCGCCAGCAGCTTGGTGGGGGCGGTCTACGAGCAGTACTTC. This encodes CASSLVGAVYEQYF.

The chain recombines TRBV6-1 with TRBJ1-1, with TRBD1 matching 7 bases. Germline V gene sequence: CDR1 MNHNS, CDR2 SASEGT. J lost 5 bases, V lost 1 base, and 7 bases had no gene match. The CDR3 contains 15 residues. The CDR3 coding sequence is TGTGCCAGCAGTGAAGATGCAGGGGGTCGGACTGAAGCTTTCTTT. Residues: CASSEDAGGRTEAFF.

This chain connects TRBV2 to TRBJ2-7; D gene ambiguous. The CDR3 totals 14 residues. V was shortened by 0 bases and J by 2 bases, with 8 bases between the two germline ends. CDR1 is SNHLY, CDR2 FYNNEI, per germline. The CDR3 loop reads CASSEAGGTYEQYF. Here the CDR3 DNA reads TGTGCCAGCAGTGAAGCAGGCGGCACCTACGAGCAGTACTTC.

The rearrangement joins TRBV19 to TRBJ1-2, with 8 bases fitting TRBD1. Trimming cost V 2 bases and J 5 bases; bases outside gene matches: 1. The CDR3 is 13 residues long. Germline values: CDR1 LNHDA, CDR2 SQIVND (reference sequence). The CDR3 region has the DNA TGTGCCAGTAGTATAAGGACAGGGTATGGCTACACCTTC. Translation gives CASSIRTGYGYTF.

The chain recombines TRBV12-5 with TRBJ2-2; no definite D call. Looked up from germline, CDR1 is LGHNT and CDR2 is FRNRAP. The CDR3 covers 15 residues. V dropped 0 bases and J dropped 7 bases, with 12 bases sitting between them. CDR3 region: CASGLVPRSDGELFF. The CDR3 nucleotides are TGTGCTAGTGGTTTGGTACCCAGGTCCGACGGGGAGCTGTTTTTT.